This T cell receptor (beta chain) was obtained from a study of T-cell reconstitution after alpha-beta-depleted transplantation in children. This clonotype showed up just a few times. A TCRbeta library incorporating unique molecular identifiers was prepared. A single record per CDR3 protein comes from TCRdb applying MiXCR to the PCR reads. The table shows around 380,000 distinct CDR3 sequences, with approximately 10% occurring only once. The sequence derives from a human donor who donated a stem cell graft to a child with acute myeloid leukemia. The material sequenced was PBMCs from the stem cell graft donor, taken from the stem cell graft.

The CDR3 sequence: CASSGRRNTGELFF. The CDR3 bases are TGTGCCAGCAGCGGACGTAGGAACACCGGGGAGCTGTTTTTT. V gene TRBV7-2 combines with J gene TRBJ2-2; D is undetermined. CDR1 and CDR2 from the germline V gene are SGHTA and FQGNSA. V was cut by 5 bases and J by 1 base, with 8 bases left in between. The CDR3 totals 14 residues.